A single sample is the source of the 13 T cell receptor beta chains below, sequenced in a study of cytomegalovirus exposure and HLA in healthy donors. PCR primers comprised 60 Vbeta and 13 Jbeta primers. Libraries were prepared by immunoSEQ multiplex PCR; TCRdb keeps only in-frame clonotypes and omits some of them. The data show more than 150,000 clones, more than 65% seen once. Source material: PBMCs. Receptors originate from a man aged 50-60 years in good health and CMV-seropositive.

The CDR3: CASSRLAGGPGDTQYF. As DNA, the CDR3 is TGTGCCAGCTCGCGACTAGCGGGGGGGCCGGGAGATACGCAGTATTTT. The chain uses TRBV18 and TRBJ2-3; 14 bases align to TRBD2. Germline CDR1 KGHSH, CDR2 LQKENI. The length of the CDR3 is 16 residues. The V and J ends lost 6 bases and 5 bases, in that order; junction bases with no gene match: 7. Together with reference TRBV18 and TRBJ2-3, the CDR3 gives the full variable domain: NAGVMQNPRHLVRRRGQEARLRCSPMKGHSHVYWYRQLPEEGLKFMVYLQKENIIDESGMPKERFSAEFPKEGPSILRIQQVVRGDSAAYFCASSRLAGGPGDTQYFGPGTRLTVL.

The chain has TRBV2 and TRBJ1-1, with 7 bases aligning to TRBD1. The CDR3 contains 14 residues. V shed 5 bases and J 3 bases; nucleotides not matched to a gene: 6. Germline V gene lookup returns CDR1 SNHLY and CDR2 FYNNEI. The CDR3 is CASSQGVGYTEAFF. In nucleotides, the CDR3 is TGTGCCAGCAGTCAGGGGGTGGGCTACACTGAAGCTTTCTTT.

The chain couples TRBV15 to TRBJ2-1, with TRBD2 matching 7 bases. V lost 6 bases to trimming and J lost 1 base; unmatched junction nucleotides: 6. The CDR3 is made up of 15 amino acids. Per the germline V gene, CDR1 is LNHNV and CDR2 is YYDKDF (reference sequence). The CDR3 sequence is CATRAGVSSYNEQFF. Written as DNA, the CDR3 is TGTGCCACCAGGGCGGGAGTTAGTTCCTACAATGAGCAGTTCTTC.

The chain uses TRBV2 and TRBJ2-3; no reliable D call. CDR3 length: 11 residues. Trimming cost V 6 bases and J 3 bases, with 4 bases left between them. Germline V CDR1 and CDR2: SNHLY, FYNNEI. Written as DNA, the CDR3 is TGTGCCAGCAGCCGGACAGATACGCAGTATTTT. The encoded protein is CASSRTDTQYF.

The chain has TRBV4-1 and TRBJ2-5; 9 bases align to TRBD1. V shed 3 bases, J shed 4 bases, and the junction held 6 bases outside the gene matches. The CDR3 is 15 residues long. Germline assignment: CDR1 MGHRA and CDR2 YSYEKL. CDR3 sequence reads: CASSHGQGLGETQYF. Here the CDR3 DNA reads TGCGCCAGCAGCCATGGACAGGGGCTAGGAGAGACCCAGTACTTC.

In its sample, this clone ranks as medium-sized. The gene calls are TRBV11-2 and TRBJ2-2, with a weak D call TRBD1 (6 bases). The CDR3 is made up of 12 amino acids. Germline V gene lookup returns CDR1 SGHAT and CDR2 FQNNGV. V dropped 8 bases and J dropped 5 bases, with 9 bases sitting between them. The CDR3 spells CASGRGTGELFF. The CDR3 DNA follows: TGTGCCAGCGGCAGGGGAACCGGGGAGCTGTTTTTT. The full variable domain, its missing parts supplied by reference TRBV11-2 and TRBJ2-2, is EAGVAQSPRYKIIEKRQSVAFWCNPISGHATLYWYQQILGQGPKLLIQFQNNGVVDDSQLPKDRFSAERLKGVDSTLKIQPAKLEDSAVYLCASGRGTGELFFGEGSRLTVL.

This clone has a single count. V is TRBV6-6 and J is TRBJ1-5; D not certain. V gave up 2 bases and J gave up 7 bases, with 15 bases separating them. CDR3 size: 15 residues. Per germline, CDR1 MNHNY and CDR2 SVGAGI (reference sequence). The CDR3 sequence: CASSYNGLSGQPQHF. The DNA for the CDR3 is TGTGCCAGCAGTTACAACGGACTGAGTGGACAGCCCCAGCATTTT.

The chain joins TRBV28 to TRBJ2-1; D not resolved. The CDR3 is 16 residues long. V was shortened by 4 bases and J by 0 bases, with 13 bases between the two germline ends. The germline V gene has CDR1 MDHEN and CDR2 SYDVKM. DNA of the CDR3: TGTGCCAGCAGTTCCCCGACTGAGAGCTCCTACAATGAGCAGTTCTTC. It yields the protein CASSSPTESSYNEQFF.

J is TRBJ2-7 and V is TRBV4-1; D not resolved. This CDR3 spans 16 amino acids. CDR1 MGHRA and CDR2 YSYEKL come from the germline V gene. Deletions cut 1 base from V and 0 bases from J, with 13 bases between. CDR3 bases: TGCGCCAGCAGCCAAGGAAACTTCCGGTACTCCTACGAGCAGTACTTC. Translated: CASSQGNFRYSYEQYF.

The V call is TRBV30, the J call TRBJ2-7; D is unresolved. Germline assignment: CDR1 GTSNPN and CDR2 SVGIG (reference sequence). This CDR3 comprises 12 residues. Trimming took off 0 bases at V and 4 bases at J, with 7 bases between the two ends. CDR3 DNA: TGTGCCTGGAGTGTAGGAGTGTACGAGCAGTACTTC. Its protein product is CAWSVGVYEQYF.

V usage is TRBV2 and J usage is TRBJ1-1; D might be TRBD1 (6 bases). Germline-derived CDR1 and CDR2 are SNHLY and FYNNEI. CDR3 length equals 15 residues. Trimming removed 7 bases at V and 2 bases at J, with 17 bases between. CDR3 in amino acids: CASKRIQGPNTEAFF. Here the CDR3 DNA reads TGTGCCAGCAAACGGATACAGGGCCCAAACACTGAAGCTTTCTTT.

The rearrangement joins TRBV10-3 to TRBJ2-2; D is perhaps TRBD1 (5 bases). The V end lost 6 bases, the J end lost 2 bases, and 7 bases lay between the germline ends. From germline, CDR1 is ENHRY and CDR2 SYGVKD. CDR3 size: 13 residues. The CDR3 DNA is TGTGCCATCAGCAGGGAAAACACCGGGGAGCTGTTTTTT. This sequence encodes CAISRENTGELFF.

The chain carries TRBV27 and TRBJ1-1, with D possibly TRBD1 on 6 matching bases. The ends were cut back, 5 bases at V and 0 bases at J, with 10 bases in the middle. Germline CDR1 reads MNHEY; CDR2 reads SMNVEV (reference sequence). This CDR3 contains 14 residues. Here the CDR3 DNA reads TGTGCCAGCAGTGGAGGACAGATGAACACTGAAGCTTTCTTT. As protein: CASSGGQMNTEAFF.